The T cell receptor (beta chain) under discussion was sequenced for a study of blood T cell repertoires in COVID-19. The J segment lost 0 bases and the V segment lost 0 bases, leaving 11 bases of the junction unmatched. The CDR3 is 19 amino acids. The germline gives CDR1 GTSNPN, CDR2 SVGIG (reference sequence). The protocol was immunoSEQ multiplex PCR, while the TCRdb copy is restricted to in-frame clones and leaves out a portion. The sample records about 220,000 clones, approximately 78% being singletons. The chain uses TRBV30 and TRBJ1-6, with TRBD1 identical over 7 bases. Input material: peripheral blood. This TCR was sampled from a woman in her seventies with COVID-19, enrolled during active disease. DNA of the CDR3: TGTGCCTGGAGTGTACAAAGGGGGCGGGGTGGCTCCTATAATTCACCCCTCCACTTT. Protein product: CAWSVQRGRGGSYNSPLHF.